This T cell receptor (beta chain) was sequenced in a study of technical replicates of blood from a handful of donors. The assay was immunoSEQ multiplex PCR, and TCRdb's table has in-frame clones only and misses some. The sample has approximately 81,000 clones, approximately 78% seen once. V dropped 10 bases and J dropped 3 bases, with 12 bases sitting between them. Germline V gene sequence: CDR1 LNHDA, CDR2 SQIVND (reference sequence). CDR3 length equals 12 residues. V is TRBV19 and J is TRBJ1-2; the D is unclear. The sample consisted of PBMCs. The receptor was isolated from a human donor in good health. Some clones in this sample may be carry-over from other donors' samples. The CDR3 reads CATGGKYYGYTF. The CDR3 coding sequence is TGTGCCACCGGCGGGAAGTACTATGGCTACACCTTC.